A selection of T cell receptor beta chains follows, all from one sample in a study of T cells expressing NK-cell markers. From the 5' RACE reads, TCRdb lists one entry per CDR3 protein and no DNA. This repertoire includes approximately 440,000 distinct CDR3 sequences. The sequenced sample was blood T cells: a sorted CD56 or NKG2C T cell subset, CD4+ or CD8+ T cells, or bulk PBMC T cells (not recorded which). Source of these receptors: a woman aged 50 to 60 in good health. The CDR3 runs from the conserved cysteine through the conserved F or W. Each record gives: V gene, J gene, CDR3 protein.

v_call: TRBV5-5
j_call: TRBJ2-3
cdr3_aa: CASSLSANTQYF

v_call: TRBV6-5
j_call: TRBJ1-1
cdr3_aa: CASSFGQWAEAFF

v_call: TRBV5-1
j_call: TRBJ2-4
cdr3_aa: CASSTGTGYIQYF

v_call: TRBV19
j_call: TRBJ2-3
cdr3_aa: CASSSRDRGRTDTQYF

v_call: TRBV29-1
j_call: TRBJ2-3
cdr3_aa: CSVEDPGPGATDTQYF

v_call: TRBV2
j_call: TRBJ2-1
cdr3_aa: CASSYQAEQFF

v_call: TRBV4-2
j_call: TRBJ2-1
cdr3_aa: CASSPLGASGRPNYNEQFF

v_call: TRBV7-6
j_call: TRBJ2-7
cdr3_aa: CASSYQPSGAYEQYF

v_call: TRBV2
j_call: TRBJ2-3
cdr3_aa: CATQGTSDGTDTQYF

v_call: TRBV29-1
j_call: TRBJ2-4
cdr3_aa: CSVEVRGNIQYF

v_call: TRBV20-1
j_call: TRBJ1-2
cdr3_aa: CSASGQLHNYGYTF

v_call: TRBV12-3/TRBV12-4
j_call: TRBJ2-2
cdr3_aa: CASNPFREVDRNTGELFF

v_call: TRBV6-1
j_call: TRBJ2-3
cdr3_aa: CASSAAVHTDTQYF

v_call: TRBV5-1
j_call: TRBJ2-1
cdr3_aa: CASSIAGEQFF

v_call: TRBV19
j_call: TRBJ1-1
cdr3_aa: CASSTGASTEAFF

v_call: TRBV19
j_call: TRBJ1-4
cdr3_aa: CASSARAVSEKLFF

v_call: TRBV29-1
j_call: TRBJ2-5
cdr3_aa: CSVGLAQETQYF

v_call: TRBV5-6
j_call: TRBJ2-3
cdr3_aa: CASSLGVGGTASDTQYF

v_call: TRBV2
j_call: TRBJ2-7
cdr3_aa: CASSGREPGGLYEQYF

v_call: TRBV25-1
j_call: TRBJ2-5
cdr3_aa: CASSTGTSGNQETQYF

v_call: TRBV4-1
j_call: TRBJ2-2
cdr3_aa: CASSQGIGGSPTGELFF

v_call: TRBV2
j_call: TRBJ2-2
cdr3_aa: CASKKGLAGGPLTGELFF

v_call: TRBV29-1
j_call: TRBJ2-1
cdr3_aa: CSVRTSPSSKQFF

v_call: TRBV30
j_call: TRBJ1-5
cdr3_aa: CAWSVRGVQPQHF

v_call: TRBV6-1
j_call: TRBJ2-3
cdr3_aa: CASSELGTDTQYF

v_call: TRBV7-3
j_call: TRBJ1-1
cdr3_aa: CASSLIGNLGNTEAFF

v_call: TRBV20-1
j_call: TRBJ2-3
cdr3_aa: CSATIAGGSQSWTDTQYF

v_call: TRBV5-1
j_call: TRBJ2-5
cdr3_aa: CASSKNGQGVRETQYF

v_call: TRBV14
j_call: TRBJ1-2
cdr3_aa: CASSQVTGGGYTF

v_call: TRBV5-1
j_call: TRBJ1-6
cdr3_aa: CASSPEGQANSPLHF

v_call: TRBV7-9
j_call: TRBJ2-1
cdr3_aa: CASSFKGLAGGGNEQFF

v_call: TRBV4-1
j_call: TRBJ1-2
cdr3_aa: CASSQDQGSNGYTF

v_call: TRBV3-1
j_call: TRBJ1-1
cdr3_aa: CASSSLGRPEAFF

v_call: TRBV9
j_call: TRBJ2-1
cdr3_aa: CASWLWDPYNEQFF

v_call: TRBV4-1
j_call: TRBJ2-3
cdr3_aa: CASSQDSGMGRSSTDTQYF

v_call: TRBV12-3/TRBV12-4
j_call: TRBJ2-3
cdr3_aa: CASSPLAGDKHTQYF

v_call: TRBV11-2
j_call: TRBJ1-1
cdr3_aa: CASSTLRNTEAFF

v_call: TRBV4-2
j_call: TRBJ1-3
cdr3_aa: CASSPARAGNTIYF

v_call: TRBV18
j_call: TRBJ2-3
cdr3_aa: CASSNEVGGTDTQYF

v_call: TRBV25-1
j_call: TRBJ2-3
cdr3_aa: CASSSLAGVTDTQYF

v_call: TRBV27
j_call: TRBJ2-4
cdr3_aa: CASSVSGRARNIQYF

v_call: TRBV5-6
j_call: TRBJ2-1
cdr3_aa: CASSLDTSGRGNEQFF

v_call: TRBV5-1
j_call: TRBJ2-1
cdr3_aa: CASSHGLNEQFF

v_call: TRBV6-5
j_call: TRBJ2-3
cdr3_aa: CASSPPLSGRSSSTDTQYF

v_call: TRBV5-1
j_call: TRBJ2-1
cdr3_aa: CASWSAGNYNEQFF

v_call: TRBV15
j_call: TRBJ2-3
cdr3_aa: CATSTSWPDRADTQYF

v_call: TRBV13
j_call: TRBJ2-3
cdr3_aa: CASSRRLAGGTDTQYF

v_call: TRBV4-2
j_call: TRBJ2-3
cdr3_aa: CASSPREYGTDTQYF

v_call: TRBV11-2
j_call: TRBJ2-5
cdr3_aa: CASTPPARPGETQYF

v_call: TRBV5-6
j_call: TRBJ1-1
cdr3_aa: CASRETGGMNTEAFF

v_call: TRBV12-3/TRBV12-4
j_call: TRBJ2-1
cdr3_aa: CASSISGRYYNEQFF

v_call: TRBV4-1
j_call: TRBJ2-7
cdr3_aa: CASSQGPDWSYEQYF

v_call: TRBV12-5
j_call: TRBJ1-1
cdr3_aa: CASGEQGRTEAFF